Each of the 9 T cell receptor beta chains below was sequenced from the same sample in a study of blood T cell repertoires in COVID-19. The table came from immunoSEQ multiplex PCR; TCRdb's copy has only in-frame clones and leaves some out. The sample lists roughly 38,000 clones, 90% occurring once. Material for sequencing was peripheral blood. These receptors were obtained from a man in his sixties or seventies with acute or convalescent COVID-19.

There are a few counts of this clone. The V and J genes are TRBV24-1 and TRBJ2-7; 7 bases are shared with TRBD1. The CDR3 spans 15 residues. Trimming cost V 4 bases and J 4 bases; bases outside gene matches: 9. CDR1 and CDR2 from the germline V gene are KGHDR and SFDVKD. For the CDR3, the DNA is TGTGCCACCAGTGACCCCACAGGGGTGGCGTACGAGCAGTACTTC. Protein: CATSDPTGVAYEQYF.

This chain links TRBV6-5 with TRBJ2-7; D is perhaps TRBD2 (7 bases). This CDR3 is built from 16 residues. The germline V gene has CDR1 MNHEY and CDR2 SVGAGI. Trimming took 2 bases from V and 7 from J, leaving 21 bases between them. CDR3 sequence: CASSYTPPWGGGEQYF. The CDR3 DNA is TGTGCCAGCAGTTACACCCCACCCTGGGGGGGCGGGGAGCAGTACTTC.

V is TRBV6-4 and J is TRBJ2-1, with 12 bases aligning to TRBD2. CDR1 is MRHNA, CDR2 SNTAGT, per germline. With 5 bases clipped from V and 4 bases from J, the junction kept 3 bases outside the gene matches. The CDR3 sequence is 15 residues long. The CDR3 nucleotides read TGTGCCAGCAGTCTGCTAGCGGGAGGGTACAATGAGCAGTTCTTC. This codes for CASSLLAGGYNEQFF.

J is TRBJ1-1 and V is TRBV18; D may be TRBD1 (6 bases). Germline lookup yields CDR1 KGHSH and CDR2 LQKENI. Deletions cut 2 bases from V and 3 bases from J, with 16 bases between. The CDR3 runs to 16 residues. In DNA, the CDR3 is TGTGCCAGCTCACCAACAGGGCCCGCCGCGGACACTGAAGCTTTCTTT. Protein sequence: CASSPTGPAADTEAFF. Using reference TRBV18 and TRBJ1-1 for the parts outside the CDR3, the full variable domain is NAGVMQNPRHLVRRRGQEARLRCSPMKGHSHVYWYRQLPEEGLKFMVYLQKENIIDESGMPKERFSAEFPKEGPSILRIQQVVRGDSAAYFCASSPTGPAADTEAFFGQGTRLTVV.

J is TRBJ2-5 and V is TRBV11-1; 11 positions agree with TRBD1. CDR3 length equals 15 residues. V shed 4 bases, J shed 1 base, and the junction held 2 bases outside the gene matches. Germline CDR1 and CDR2: SGHAT and FQDESV (reference sequence). CDR3 region: CASSSGQGGQETQYF. CDR3 in DNA: TGTGCCAGCAGCTCGGGACAGGGGGGCCAAGAGACCCAGTACTTC.

The rearrangement uses TRBV6-1 and TRBJ2-1, with 8 bases matching TRBD2. Germline CDR1 reads MNHNS; CDR2 reads SASEGT. V was pared by 0 bases and J by 2 bases, with 9 bases of the junction left unmatched. There are 18 residues in the CDR3. CDR3: CASSEAFSGTRPYNEQFF. CDR3 nucleotide sequence: TGTGCCAGCAGTGAAGCTTTTTCCGGGACTAGGCCCTACAATGAGCAGTTCTTC.

Only a few counts were recorded for this clone. The CDR3 region has the DNA TGTGCCAGCAGCAGAGGACTAGCGGGAGTAGGTACCGGGGAGCTGTTTTTT. Its translation is CASSRGLAGVGTGELFF. This chain links TRBV7-8 with TRBJ2-2; 13 bases map to TRBD2. This CDR3 spans 17 amino acids. Germline V gene data show CDR1 as SGHVS and CDR2 as FQNEAQ. The V gene end was trimmed by 5 bases and the J gene end by 5 bases; junction bases not matched to a gene: 8.

This clone occurred once. V gene TRBV4-2 combines with J gene TRBJ2-2, with D possibly matching TRBD1 (5 bases). V lost 0 bases and J 2 bases, leaving 10 bases between the germline ends. This CDR3 region has 16 residues. Looked up from germline, CDR1 is LGHNA and CDR2 is YNFKEQ. CDR3 bases: TGTGCCAGCAGCCAAGAGACCAGGGCTAACACCGGGGAGCTGTTTTTT. Residues: CASSQETRANTGELFF.

V usage is TRBV29-1 and J usage is TRBJ1-4; D may be TRBD1 (6 bases). The CDR3 is made up of 14 amino acids. The germline V and J ends were trimmed by 4 bases and 0 bases, with 9 bases remaining between them. Germline V lookup: CDR1 SQVTM, CDR2 ANQGSEA. The CDR3 nucleotides read TGCAGCGTTGTGGGGGCTGCAACTAATGAAAAACTGTTTTTT. The encoded protein is CSVVGAATNEKLFF.